This TCR beta chain was identified during a study of blood T cells in healthy people across ages. CDR1 and CDR2 from the germline V gene are SGHTA and FQGNSA. V was trimmed by 7 bases and J by 1 base, leaving 7 bases between them. This CDR3 comprises 12 residues. The table lists this clonotype with a few counts. Primers used in a second PCR of roughly 6 to 11 cycles were a sample-barcoded 5' primer and a J-beta primer mix. TCRdb re-called the 5' RACE reads with MiXCR, one entry per CDR3 protein. The table has 1 million or so distinct CDR3 sequences, about 25% seen once. Peripheral blood, around 10 milliliters per donor, was collected. A further study also used this sample, focusing on T cells of mothers and their children. That paper notes: Each mother yielded more than 9.5 million TCR beta CDR3 reads. Each child yielded several million reads. Mothers and children who were related shared slightly more overlap than unrelated pairs, but not significantly more. The authors identified no persistent microchimeric T cell clones.

The sequence derives from a girl under 10 years old in good health. Material: blood. V gene TRBV7-2 combines with J gene TRBJ1-2, with unresolved D. The CDR3 nucleotides are TGTGCCAGCACCCCAGATAACTATGGCTACACCTTC. Translated, it gives CASTPDNYGYTF.